This T cell receptor beta chain is drawn from a study of neurological immune-mediated disorders. CDR1 MNHNS and CDR2 SASEGT come from the germline V gene. Trimming stripped 4 bases from V and 0 bases from J, with 10 bases between. The length of the CDR3 is 15 residues. This clonotype was observed at least ten times. 5'RACE with 10-nucleotide random UMIs produced the cDNA. Each CDR3 protein is one row after TCRdb ran MiXCR on the 5' RACE reads. The sample includes tens of thousands of distinct CDR3 sequences, 5.8% of them seen just once. Described time point: longitudinal time-point 2. The study built unsorted libraries from 2 million PBMCs kept at -80 C.

Sequenced material: PBMCs. The TCR sequence derives from a woman aged 60-70 years with multiple sclerosis. V gene TRBV6-1 combines with J gene TRBJ1-5, with D tentatively TRBD1 (6 bases). In nucleotides, the CDR3 is TGTGCCAGCAGTGTATCAGGGGATAGCAATCAGCCCCAGCATTTT. As protein: CASSVSGDSNQPQHF.